A single sample gave rise to the 18 T cell receptor beta chains below, sequenced in a study of T cell repertoires in cytomegalovirus infection. TCRdb redid the calling of the reads with MiXCR, one entry per CDR3 protein. The sample carries 300,000 to 400,000 distinct CDR3 sequences, around 29% recorded once. No antigens are known for them. This specimen was cultured PBMCs, taken from culture after CMV antigen stimulation. The receptors here all came from a human donor in good health (CMV status not recorded). Some clones in this sample may be carry-over from other donors' samples.

This chain links TRBV6-6 with TRBJ2-7; D is uncertain. With 7 bases removed from V and 3 bases from J, the gap between germline ends came to 13 bases. This CDR3 region has 13 residues. Germline V gene sequence: CDR1 MNHNY, CDR2 SVGAGI (reference sequence). The CDR3 DNA reads TGTGCCAGCACTAATGGGAAAATCTACGAGCAGTACTTC. Its protein is CASTNGKIYEQYF.

This clonotype was seen a handful of times. The genes are TRBV10-2 and TRBJ2-3; no clear D. The CDR3 extends over 13 amino acids. Trimming took off 3 bases at V and 0 bases at J, with 4 bases between the two ends. Per germline, CDR1 WSHSY and CDR2 SAAADI. CDR3 protein: CASSDFSTDTQYF. The DNA for the CDR3 is TGCGCCAGCAGTGATTTCAGCACAGATACGCAGTATTTT.

DNA of the CDR3: TGTGCCAGCAGGAATAGACTAGTTTCCTACGAGCAGTACTTC. It encodes CASRNRLVSYEQYF. This chain links TRBV2 with TRBJ2-7; D is possibly TRBD2 (6 bases). The CDR3 covers 14 residues. Germline V gives CDR1 SNHLY, CDR2 FYNNEI. Trimming left V 6 bases short and J 1 base short, with 13 bases between.

The chain recombines TRBV10-3 with TRBJ1-1; D perhaps matches TRBD1 (5 bases). The CDR3 runs 16 residues. The germline gives CDR1 ENHRY, CDR2 SYGVKD. The V end lost 4 bases, the J end lost 6 bases, and 21 bases lay between the germline ends. The CDR3 DNA follows: TGTGCCATCAGTGCGGTAGTAGGGGCTGGGGTCTCTGAAGCTTTCTTT. Amino acids: CAISAVVGAGVSEAFF.

The chain couples TRBV30 to TRBJ1-3; D is uncertain. CDR1 is GTSNPN, CDR2 SVGIG, per germline (reference sequence). The CDR3 totals 13 residues. The V end was cut by 0 bases, the J end by 1 base, with 4 bases between. DNA of the CDR3: TGTGCCTGGAGTGTATGGTCTGGAAACACCATATATTTT. Translating gives CAWSVWSGNTIYF.

This clonotype has a count of ten or more. This chain joins TRBV18 and TRBJ2-7; D is unclear. Germline assignment: CDR1 KGHSH and CDR2 LQKENI. V gave up 3 bases and J gave up 7 bases, with 19 bases separating them. There are 15 residues in the CDR3. This chain's CDR3 is CASSPEDRTYGEQYF. The CDR3 region has the DNA TGTGCCAGCTCACCTGAGGACCGGACCTACGGGGAGCAGTACTTC.

The rearrangement links TRBV7-2 to TRBJ1-2, with no clear D. The CDR3 is 14 residues long. V gave up 2 bases and J gave up 8 bases, with 15 bases separating them. Germline assignment: CDR1 SGHTA and CDR2 FQGNSA. CDR3 in amino acids: CASSLSQGLGGYTF. CDR3 sequence (DNA): TGTGCCAGCAGCTTAAGTCAAGGCCTCGGGGGCTACACCTTC.

This clonotype was seen a handful of times. Relative to the germline gene, one junction end is altered; a read error may explain this. The rearrangement links TRBV19 to TRBJ2-1; TRBD2 matches 7 bases. Germline CDR1 reads LNHDA; CDR2 reads SQIVND (reference sequence). The CDR3 is 17 amino acids. The CDR3, as DNA: TGTGCCAGTAGTAGGATGAGCGGGGACCTACGGAGGAATGAGCAGTTCTTT. It encodes CASSRMSGDLRRNEQFF.

CDR3: CASSLDRDRGLRETQYF. In DNA, the CDR3 is TGTGCCAGCAGCTTAGACCGGGACAGGGGGCTGCGGGAGACCCAGTACTTC. The chain links TRBV7-3 to TRBJ2-5, with 12 bases matching TRBD1. Germline V lookup: CDR1 SGHTA, CDR2 FQGTGA. This CDR3 region has 17 residues. V dropped 2 bases and J dropped 5; count of bases not matched to a gene: 9. Full variable domain (missing parts from reference TRBV7-3 and TRBJ2-5): GAGVSQTPSNKVTEKGKYVELRCDPISGHTALYWYRQSLGQGPEFLIYFQGTGAADDSGLPNDRFFAVRPEGSVSTLKIQRTERGDSAVYLCASSLDRDRGLRETQYFGPGTRLLVL.

This clonotype showed up many times. This chain connects TRBV2 to TRBJ2-1; 13 bases are shared with TRBD2. The germline V gene has CDR1 SNHLY and CDR2 FYNNEI. Trimming cost V 7 bases and J 7 bases; bases outside gene matches: 7. The CDR3 runs to 15 residues. CDR3 loop: CASTTGTSGTNEQFF. CDR3 in DNA: TGTGCCAGCACCACCGGGACTAGCGGGACGAATGAGCAGTTCTTC.

This clonotype was observed at least ten times. The genes are TRBV4-1 and TRBJ2-2, with D unresolved. The CDR3 loop spans 14 amino acids. Germline CDR1 reads MGHRA; CDR2 reads YSYEKL. V lost 1 base to trimming and J lost 5 bases, with 8 bases between them. The CDR3: CASSQGLRTGELFF. DNA of the CDR3: TGCGCCAGCAGCCAAGGGTTGCGGACCGGGGAGCTGTTTTTT.

Ten or more counts support this clonotype. This chain links TRBV10-3 with TRBJ1-5, with a possible D match to TRBD1 (5 bases). Trimming removed 6 bases from V and 3 bases from J, with 12 bases in between. The CDR3 is 14 amino acids. CDR1 and CDR2 (germline): ENHRY, SYGVKD. Written as DNA, the CDR3 is TGTGCCATCAGGAAAGACAGCAACAATCAGCCCCAGCATTTT. It yields the protein CAIRKDSNNQPQHF.

The V call is TRBV7-8, the J call TRBJ2-3; 11 nucleotides line up with TRBD2. The CDR3 has 18 residues. CDR1 and CDR2 from the germline V gene are SGHVS and FQNEAQ. V dropped 5 bases and J dropped 5; count of bases not matched to a gene: 15. CDR3 residues: CASSLYRGPSGRRDTQYF. The CDR3 nucleotides are TGTGCCAGCAGCCTTTACAGGGGGCCTAGCGGGAGGAGAGATACGCAGTATTTT.

The V gene is TRBV25-1, the J gene TRBJ1-2, with TRBD1 as a possible D gene (6 bases). V lost 4 bases, J lost 1 base, and 16 bases lay in between. The CDR3 has 16 amino acids. Germline V gene data show CDR1 as MGHDK and CDR2 as SYGVNS. In DNA, the CDR3 is TGTGCCAGCAGTGGCAACCGGGACACTTATAACTATGGCTACACCTTC. As protein: CASSGNRDTYNYGYTF.

The chain uses TRBV27 and TRBJ1-2; D ambiguous. The germline V gene encodes CDR1 MNHEY and CDR2 SMNVEV (reference sequence). This CDR3 region has 12 residues. V was clipped by 5 bases and J by 4 bases, with 8 bases between them. The CDR3 spells CASSTPLYGYTF. CDR3 nucleotide sequence: TGTGCCAGCAGTACCCCGCTCTATGGCTACACCTTC.

The sample holds one count of this clonotype. This chain links TRBV6-7 with TRBJ2-1, with D hard to call. TRBV6-7 is sorted into the ORF group, with uncertain function. The CDR3 spans 16 residues. Trimming took 0 bases from V and 4 from J, leaving 13 bases between them. The CDR3 spells CASSYSIRSPYNEQFF. As DNA, the CDR3 is TGTGCCAGCAGTTACTCGATCCGTTCCCCTTACAATGAGCAGTTCTTC.

This clonotype is classed as medium-sized. The chain uses TRBV7-2 and TRBJ1-2; D is unresolved. Germline V CDR1 and CDR2: SGHTA, FQGNSA. This CDR3 spans 13 amino acids. Trimming removed 5 bases from V and 4 bases from J, with 11 bases in between. The CDR3 nucleotides are TGTGCCAGCAGCCCAGGACTTCTCTATGGCTACACCTTC. Its translation: CASSPGLLYGYTF.

The genes are TRBV7-4 and TRBJ1-1; D is undetermined. This CDR3 is 15 amino acids long. The V end was cut by 4 bases, the J end by 8 bases, with 20 bases between. Germline CDR1 is SGHVT and CDR2 is SQSDAQ. CDR3 amino acids: CASSSSTDGTTEAFF. Here the CDR3 DNA reads TGTGCCAGCAGCTCCTCAACGGACGGCACCACAGAAGCTTTCTTT.